The TCR beta chain under discussion was sequenced for a study of blood T cell repertoires in COVID-19. Those enrolled, adults aged roughly 18 to 89 years, came from roughly 23 US areas. Germline CDR1 and CDR2: MGHRA and YSYEKL. After removal of 0 bases from V and 2 bases from J, the junction contained 1 base not matched to a gene. This CDR3 is 16 amino acids long. As handled by the study authors: Estimation of nucleated cell counts was performed using reference gene primer amplification. Only in-frame clones appear in the TCRdb table, and some are missing; sequencing was by immunoSEQ multiplex PCR. The V and J calls and the clone size are those of that table, but D and trimming were determined from the DNA. The profile shows about 320,000 clones, 85% of them singletons.

The chain employs TRBV4-1 and TRBJ1-5, with 10 bases aligning to TRBD1. The TCR sequence derives from a woman in her 30s who had been exposed to COVID-19. The specimen sequenced was PBMCs or T cells enriched from blood (not recorded which). The CDR3 DNA sequence: TGCGCCAGCAGCCAAGAAGGGACAGGGGGCAATCAGCCCCAGCATTTT. This sequence encodes CASSQEGTGGNQPQHF.